Below, 10 T cell receptor beta chains from the same sample are listed, as sequenced in a study of T cell changes during pregnancy in multiple sclerosis. Sequencing used immunoSEQ multiplex PCR; TCRdb keeps in-frame clones, though not all of them. Here the sample spans approximately 41,000 clones, less than 95% being singletons. The input for sequencing was CD4+ T cells from peripheral blood mononuclear cells, taken in the second trimester of pregnancy. These receptors originate from a female donor with multiple sclerosis, enrolled in a pregnancy study.

The chain combines TRBV11-3 with TRBJ2-7, with 7 bases matching TRBD1. Germline assignment: CDR1 SGHNT and CDR2 YENEEA. With 5 bases clipped from V and 3 bases from J, the junction kept 7 bases outside the gene matches. This CDR3 spans 14 amino acids. CDR3 protein: CASSIRDRDYEQYF. DNA for the CDR3: TGTGCCAGCAGCATCCGGGACAGAGACTACGAGCAGTACTTC.

The chain has TRBV6-1 and TRBJ2-7; 7 positions match TRBD2. V lost 0 bases, J lost 3 bases, and 8 bases stayed unmatched. The germline CDR1 and CDR2 sequences are MNHNS and SASEGT. The CDR3 is 16 residues long. CDR3 residues: CASSEAGRAFVYEQYF. The CDR3, as DNA: TGTGCCAGCAGTGAAGCAGGGAGGGCCTTTGTCTACGAGCAGTACTTC.

The J gene is TRBJ2-7, the V gene TRBV28; tentatively, D is TRBD1 (6 bases). This CDR3 is built from 14 residues. V dropped 1 base and J dropped 6 bases, with 13 bases sitting between them. Per the germline V gene, CDR1 is MDHEN and CDR2 is SYDVKM. The CDR3: CASSLSGAAPEQYF. The CDR3 DNA is TGTGCCAGCAGTTTATCAGGGGCCGCGCCCGAGCAGTACTTC.

This chain's CDR3 is CASSVGTAAYEQYF. The CDR3 bases are TGTGCCAGCAGTGTCGGGACTGCAGCCTACGAGCAGTACTTC. The J gene is TRBJ2-7, the V gene TRBV28, with D tentatively TRBD2 (6 bases). Germline V gene data show CDR1 as MDHEN and CDR2 as SYDVKM. CDR3 length equals 14 residues. V lost 5 bases to trimming and J lost 2 bases, with 13 bases between them.

This chain connects TRBV15 to TRBJ2-6, with 7 bases fitting TRBD1. The trim removed 0 bases at V and 0 bases at J, leaving 11 bases unmatched. The V gene's germline CDR1 is LNHNV and CDR2 YYDKDF (reference sequence). The CDR3 is made up of 20 amino acids. The CDR3 here is CATSRERTGTAPSGANVLTF. CDR3 sequence (DNA): TGTGCCACCAGCAGAGAGAGAACCGGGACAGCTCCCTCTGGGGCCAACGTCCTGACTTTC.

This sequence joins TRBV10-3 and TRBJ2-7; D might be TRBD1 (6 bases). Germline values: CDR1 ENHRY, CDR2 SYGVKD. CDR3 length equals 13 residues. Trimming left V 4 bases short and J 3 bases short, with 10 bases between. The CDR3 coding sequence is TGTGCCATCAGTGGATCAGGGGTCTACGAGCAGTACTTC. Translated: CAISGSGVYEQYF.

The chain has TRBV5-4 and TRBJ2-7; 8 nucleotides line up with TRBD1. V shed 4 bases, J shed 5 bases, and the junction held 8 bases outside the gene matches. CDR3 length: 14 residues. Germline values: CDR1 SGHNT, CDR2 YYREEE (reference sequence). The CDR3 nucleotides read TGTGCCAGCAGCCGACAGGGGTGGGGGGACGAGCAGTACTTC. Its translation: CASSRQGWGDEQYF.

The chain carries TRBV19 and TRBJ1-4, with D perhaps TRBD1 (5 bases). From germline, CDR1 is LNHDA and CDR2 SQIVND (reference sequence). This CDR3 has 16 residues. V was trimmed by 7 bases and J by 0 bases, leaving 15 bases between them. The CDR3 loop reads CASKTSWGPTNEKLFF. The DNA of the CDR3 is TGTGCCAGTAAGACAAGTTGGGGCCCAACTAATGAAAAACTGTTTTTT.

This chain joins TRBV14 and TRBJ1-3, with a possible D match to TRBD1 (6 bases). With 3 bases removed from V and 3 bases from J, the gap between germline ends came to 15 bases. Germline loops: CDR1 SGHDN, CDR2 FVKESK. CDR3 size: 16 residues. CDR3 residues: CASSHHGTLLGNTIYF. The CDR3 coding sequence is TGTGCCAGCAGCCACCACGGGACACTTCTTGGAAACACCATATATTTT.

The chain is built from TRBV9 and TRBJ1-1, with unresolved D. The CDR3 is 15 residues long. V was trimmed by 4 bases and J by 0 bases, leaving 13 bases between them. Germline V gene lookup returns CDR1 SGDLS and CDR2 YYNGEE. This CDR3 reads CASSSHVELNTEAFF. The CDR3 DNA follows: TGTGCCAGCAGCAGCCATGTGGAGCTGAACACTGAAGCTTTCTTT.